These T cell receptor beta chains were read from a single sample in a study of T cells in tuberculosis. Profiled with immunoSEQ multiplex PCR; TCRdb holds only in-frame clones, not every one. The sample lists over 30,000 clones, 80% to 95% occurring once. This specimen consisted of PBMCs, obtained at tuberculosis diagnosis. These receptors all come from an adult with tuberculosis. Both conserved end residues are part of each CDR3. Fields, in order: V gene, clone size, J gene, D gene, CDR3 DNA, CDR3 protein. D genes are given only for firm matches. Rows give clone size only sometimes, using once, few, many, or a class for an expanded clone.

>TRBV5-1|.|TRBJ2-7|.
TGCGCCAGCAGCTTGGCCGAGCAGGGCCTATCCTACGAGCAGTACTTC
CASSLAEQGLSYEQYF
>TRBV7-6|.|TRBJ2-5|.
TGTGCCAGCAGCCGCACGGGAGCCCAAGAGACCCAGTACTTC
CASSRTGAQETQYF
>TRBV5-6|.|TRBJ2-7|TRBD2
TGTGCCAGCAGCGTGGAGGTAGCGGGAGGTAGCGAGCAGTACTTC
CASSVEVAGGSEQYF
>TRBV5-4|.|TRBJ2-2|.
TGTGCCAGCAGCCCTGGTGCCAGCGCAAACACCGGGGAGCTGTTTTTT
CASSPGASANTGELFF
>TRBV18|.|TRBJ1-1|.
TGTGCCAGCTCACCACCGGCAGGTGAAGCTTTCTTT
CASSPPAGEAFF
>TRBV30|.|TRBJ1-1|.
TGTGCCTGGAGTCTACGAGACAGCCGGAACACTGAAGCTTTCTTT
CAWSLRDSRNTEAFF
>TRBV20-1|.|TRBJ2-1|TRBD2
TGCAGTGCTAGAGCTAGCGGGAGAAAGTTCTTC
CSARASGRKFF
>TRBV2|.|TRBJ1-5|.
TGTGCCAGCAGTTGGATGGGCTCGATGGGTCAGCCCCAGCATTTT
CASSWMGSMGQPQHF
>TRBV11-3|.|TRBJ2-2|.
TGTGCCAGCAGCTTAGGGGCAGCCACCGGGGAGCTGTTTTTT
CASSLGAATGELFF
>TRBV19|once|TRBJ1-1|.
TGTGCCAGTACCCTCGGTGGGAACACTGAAGCTTTCTTT
CASTLGGNTEAFF
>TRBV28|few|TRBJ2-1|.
TGTGCCAGCAGTTTATTAGACTACTCCTCCTACAATGAGCAGTTCTTC
CASSLLDYSSYNEQFF
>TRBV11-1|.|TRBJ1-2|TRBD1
TGTGCCAGCAGCATAGACCGGGACAGGAACTATGGCTACACCTTC
CASSIDRDRNYGYTF
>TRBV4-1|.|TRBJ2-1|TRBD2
TGCGCCAGCAGCCAAGGACTAGCGGGAGTGCGATCGAATGAGCAGTTCTTC
CASSQGLAGVRSNEQFF
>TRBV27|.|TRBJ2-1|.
TGTGCCAGCAGTTTTGGCAGGAACTCCTACAATGAGCAGTTCTTC
CASSFGRNSYNEQFF
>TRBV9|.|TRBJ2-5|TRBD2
TGTGCCAGCAGTCAGAAAGCGGGGGGGCAAGAGACCCAGTACTTC
CASSQKAGGQETQYF
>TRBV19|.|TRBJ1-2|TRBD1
TGTGCCAGTAGTACCTCGACAGGGGTCGGCTACACCTTC
CASSTSTGVGYTF
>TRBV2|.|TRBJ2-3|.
TGTGCCAGCAGTGATGCCGGGACATCCGACACAGATACGCAGTATTTT
CASSDAGTSDTDTQYF